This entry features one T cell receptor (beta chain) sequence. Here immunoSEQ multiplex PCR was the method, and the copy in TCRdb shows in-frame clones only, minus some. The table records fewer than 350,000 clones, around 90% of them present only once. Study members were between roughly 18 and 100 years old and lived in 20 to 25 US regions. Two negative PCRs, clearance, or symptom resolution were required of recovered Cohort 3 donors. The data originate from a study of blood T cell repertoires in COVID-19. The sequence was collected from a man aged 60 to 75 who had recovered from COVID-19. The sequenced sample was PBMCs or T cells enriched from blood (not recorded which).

The CDR3, as DNA: TGCGCCAGCAGCTTTCCCCCCACTGCGGGGCCTTCCTACGAGCAGTACTTC. Its translation is CASSFPPTAGPSYEQYF. The genes are TRBV5-1 and TRBJ2-7; D is possibly TRBD2 (6 bases). This CDR3 contains 17 residues. Trimming removed 2 bases at V and 1 base at J, with 19 bases between. The germline V gene has CDR1 SGHRS and CDR2 YFSETQ.